Each of the 29 T cell receptor beta chains below was sequenced from the same sample in a study of blood T cell repertoires in COVID-19 (dated by TCRdb to the early 2020s). Library prep was done by the immunoSEQ multiplex PCR assay. Here the immuneACCESS table is served through TCRdb, limited to in-frame sequences with V and J called. Missing clones are a known gap in these copies; in checked studies unresolved V genes cover under half, and the rest lacks a known reason. This sample is represented by around 150,000 clones; around 90% of them were singletons. The top ten clones comprise 2.5% to 3% of the sample. The sequenced sample was peripheral blood. The receptors shown here come from a human donor with COVID-19, enrolled during active disease. The donor label of this sample is uncertain.

The chain couples TRBV25-1 to TRBJ2-3, with 11 bases fitting TRBD2. Trimming removed 4 bases from V and 5 bases from J; junction bases left unmatched: 5. Per the germline V gene, CDR1 is MGHDK and CDR2 is SYGVNS. This CDR3 spans 15 amino acids. CDR3 coding DNA: TGTGCCAGCAGTGGTAGCGGGAGGGCCGAAGATACGCAGTATTTT. It yields the protein CASSGSGRAEDTQYF.

This clone has only one observation. The CDR3 loop reads CASGLAAGLPSTDTQYF. The DNA for the CDR3 is TGTGCTAGTGGTTTGGCCGCGGGACTACCAAGCACAGATACGCAGTATTTT. The chain joins TRBV12-5 to TRBJ2-3; 7 bases match TRBD2. Germline assignment: CDR1 LGHNT and CDR2 FRNRAP. Unmatched junction bases numbered 7, after V lost 1 base and J lost 0 bases. The CDR3 loop spans 17 amino acids.

The chain employs TRBV27 and TRBJ1-5, with 10 bases lining up with TRBD1. The CDR3 spans 14 residues. Germline V gene data show CDR1 as MNHEY and CDR2 as SMNVEV (reference sequence). The ends lost 4 bases at V and 4 bases at J; junction bases unmatched: 1. The CDR3 spells CASSWDRGNQPQHF. CDR3 DNA: TGTGCCAGCAGTTGGGACAGGGGAAATCAGCCCCAGCATTTT.

This clone turned up a few times. The V and J genes are TRBV10-3 and TRBJ2-7, with 8 positions matching TRBD2. V lost 9 bases to trimming and J lost 2 bases; unmatched junction nucleotides: 6. The CDR3 extends over 13 amino acids. Germline V lookup: CDR1 ENHRY, CDR2 SYGVKD. The CDR3 loop is CAMAREGAYEQYF. For the CDR3, the DNA is TGTGCCATGGCCCGGGAGGGGGCCTACGAGCAGTACTTC.

This clone was seen a handful of times. This chain uses TRBV18 with TRBJ2-6, with D perhaps matching TRBD2 (5 bases). The CDR3 has 14 amino acids. CDR1 is KGHSH and CDR2 is LQKENI in the germline V gene. V dropped 5 bases and J dropped 2 bases, with 7 bases sitting between them. The CDR3 spells CASSIGAGANVLTF. The CDR3 DNA sequence: TGTGCCAGCTCAATCGGGGCTGGGGCCAACGTCCTGACTTTC.

The chain links TRBV11-2 to TRBJ2-3; unclear D gene. The CDR3 is made up of 15 amino acids. Trimming left V 1 base short and J 0 bases short, with 8 bases between. CDR1 SGHAT and CDR2 FQNNGV come from the germline V gene. In DNA form, the CDR3 reads TGTGCCAGCAGCTTAGGAGGAGTTAGCACAGATACGCAGTATTTT. This translates into CASSLGGVSTDTQYF.

The chain carries TRBV11-3 and TRBJ2-1; D might be TRBD2 (6 bases). Trimming removed 4 bases from V and 7 bases from J, with 11 bases in between. Germline CDR1 SGHNT, CDR2 YENEEA. This CDR3 has 13 residues. CDR3 protein: CASSYGSRNEQFF. The CDR3 DNA sequence: TGTGCCAGCAGCTACGGGAGCCGGAATGAGCAGTTCTTC.

The DNA of the CDR3 is TGTGCCTGCTCACAGGGTTGGACTGAAGCTTTCTTT. Translating gives CACSQGWTEAFF. J is TRBJ1-1 and V is TRBV25-1, with D perhaps matching TRBD1 (6 bases). V was clipped by 11 bases and J by 5 bases, with 15 bases between them. The CDR3 has 12 amino acids. Germline V CDR1 and CDR2: MGHDK, SYGVNS.

This chain joins TRBV5-1 and TRBJ1-1; 9 positions match TRBD1. The V gene's germline CDR1 is SGHRS and CDR2 YFSETQ. The CDR3 is 17 residues long. V lost 7 bases and J lost 5; bases outside the gene matches: 18. CDR3 coding DNA: TGCGCCAGCTCGATGGTACAGGGGGCCGACATTGGTACTGAAGCTTTCTTT. It yields the protein CASSMVQGADIGTEAFF.

The J gene is TRBJ2-6, the V gene TRBV6-1, with 7 bases identical to TRBD1. The CDR3 is 19 residues long. J gave up 2 bases and V 4 bases, and 14 bases lay outside the gene matches. Germline CDR1 and CDR2: MNHNS and SASEGT. The CDR3: CASSVIRTGLIAGANVLTF. The CDR3 nucleotides read TGTGCCAGCAGTGTAATCAGGACAGGTTTAATAGCTGGGGCCAACGTCCTGACTTTC.

The J gene is TRBJ1-4, the V gene TRBV6-5; 7 bases map to TRBD1. The germline V gene encodes CDR1 MNHEY and CDR2 SVGAGI. This CDR3 comprises 16 residues. V dropped 0 bases and J dropped 0; count of bases not matched to a gene: 1. The CDR3 sequence is CASSYSGTATNEKLFF. The CDR3 DNA sequence: TGTGCCAGCAGTTACTCAGGGACAGCAACTAATGAAAAACTGTTTTTT.

The chain recombines TRBV24-1 with TRBJ1-2, with a tentative D call TRBD1 (6 bases). Germline CDR1 and CDR2: KGHDR and SFDVKD. The CDR3 totals 17 residues. Between the trimmed V and J ends, which lost 4 bases and 1 base, there was a span of 18 bases. DNA for the CDR3: TGTGCCACCAGTGACCCCACTGGGGGGGCAGGTAACTATGGCTACACCTTC. It is translated as CATSDPTGGAGNYGYTF.

The chain joins TRBV6-6 to TRBJ1-5; no clear D. The germline V gene encodes CDR1 MNHNY and CDR2 SVGAGI (reference sequence). V dropped 6 bases and J dropped 3 bases, with 15 bases sitting between them. The CDR3 has 15 residues. CDR3 sequence (DNA): TGTGCCAGCAGCTACGCCGGAGCCGACAATCAGCCCCAGCATTTT. Its translation is CASSYAGADNQPQHF.

This rearrangement joins TRBV7-2 to TRBJ2-5; D is undetermined. The CDR3 has 11 residues. The germline gives CDR1 SGHTA, CDR2 FQGNSA. V was clipped by 6 bases and J by 7 bases, with 9 bases between them. The CDR3 loop is CASSLVGTQYF. The CDR3 DNA sequence: TGTGCCAGCAGTCTAGTTGGGACCCAGTACTTC.

The chain is built from TRBV19 and TRBJ2-3; D gene ambiguous. V lost 3 bases and J lost 0, with 7 bases in between. The CDR3 is 14 residues long. The germline V gene has CDR1 LNHDA and CDR2 SQIVND (reference sequence). CDR3 loop: CASSISTSTDTQYF. The DNA of the CDR3 is TGTGCCAGTAGTATCTCGACTAGCACAGATACGCAGTATTTT.

Turning to this clone: The same CDR3 arises from other DNA sequences in this sample as well. The chain couples TRBV11-3 to TRBJ2-3; maybe TRBD2 (6 bases). In germline, CDR1 is SGHNT, CDR2 YENEEA. Trimming took 5 bases from V and 2 from J, leaving 11 bases between them. This CDR3 is 14 amino acids long. Here the CDR3 DNA reads TGTGCCAGCAGCCCCCGCGGGACCACAGATACGCAGTATTTT. Protein: CASSPRGTTDTQYF.

The chain uses TRBV10-3 and TRBJ1-2, with 7 positions matching TRBD1. The CDR3 loop spans 14 amino acids. After removal of 6 bases from V and 3 bases from J, the junction contained 7 bases not matched to a gene. Looked up from germline, CDR1 is ENHRY and CDR2 is SYGVKD. DNA for the CDR3: TGTGCCATCAGCAAGGGGGCGGTAGACTATGGCTACACCTTC. It codes for CAISKGAVDYGYTF.

The rearrangement joins TRBV2 to TRBJ2-7, with D perhaps matching TRBD1 (6 bases). This CDR3 region has 13 residues. Looked up from germline, CDR1 is SNHLY and CDR2 is FYNNEI. V gave up 7 bases and J gave up 5 bases, with 15 bases separating them. The CDR3 loop reads CASNRVFRDEQYF. For the CDR3, the DNA is TGTGCCAGCAACAGGGTTTTCAGGGACGAGCAGTACTTC.

The chain links TRBV7-9 to TRBJ2-7; D remains unclear. This CDR3 has 13 amino acids. V was trimmed by 4 bases and J by 3 bases, leaving 10 bases between them. Germline CDR1 SEHNR, CDR2 FQNEAQ (reference sequence). The chain's CDR3 is CASSSDKVYEQYF. For the CDR3, the DNA is TGTGCCAGCAGCTCCGACAAGGTCTACGAGCAGTACTTC.

A remark on this clone: Other DNA sequences in this specimen translate into the identical CDR3. The rearrangement uses TRBV7-9 and TRBJ1-2; TRBD1 aligns across 8 bases. V gave up 5 bases and J gave up 8 bases; unmatched junction bases: 4. CDR1 is SEHNR, CDR2 FQNEAQ, per germline (reference sequence). The CDR3 totals 12 residues. For the CDR3, the DNA is TGTGCCAGCAGCCTCGGACAGGGAGGCTACACCTTC. Protein sequence: CASSLGQGGYTF.

The CDR3 loop is CATVGARSYGYTF. The CDR3, as DNA: TGTGCCACCGTAGGAGCCCGCAGCTATGGCTACACCTTC. The rearrangement uses TRBV6-6 and TRBJ1-2; D gene uncertain. This CDR3 region has 13 residues. V gave up 10 bases and J gave up 4 bases, with 16 bases separating them. Germline CDR1 reads MNHNY; CDR2 reads SVGAGI (reference sequence).

In nucleotides, the CDR3 is TGCGCCAGCAGCTTCACGGGGGGGAGCTACGAGCAGTACTTC. Its translation is CASSFTGGSYEQYF. The chain joins TRBV5-1 to TRBJ2-7; TRBD2 matches at 8 bases. With V trimmed by 2 bases and J by 3 bases, 4 bases remained unmatched. CDR1 and CDR2 (germline): SGHRS, YFSETQ. This CDR3 region has 14 residues.

CDR3: CASSVQNRGYTF. CDR3 in DNA: TGTGCCAGTAGTGTTCAGAACCGAGGCTACACCTTC. The chain recombines TRBV19 with TRBJ1-2; D not resolved. The CDR3 consists of 12 residues. V lost 5 bases and J lost 8, with 12 bases in between. Germline V CDR1 and CDR2: LNHDA, SQIVND (reference sequence).

V is TRBV4-1 and J is TRBJ2-3; D may be TRBD2 (5 bases). V shed 3 bases and J shed 3 bases, with 16 bases lying between them. Germline V CDR1 and CDR2: MGHRA, YSYEKL. This CDR3 spans 16 amino acids. CDR3: CASSHYPGSTTDTQYF. In DNA, the CDR3 is TGCGCCAGCAGCCATTATCCGGGATCTACGACAGATACGCAGTATTTT.

The rearrangement uses TRBV18 and TRBJ1-5; TRBD1 might be the D (5 bases). This CDR3 has 14 residues. Germline values: CDR1 KGHSH, CDR2 LQKENI. V was clipped by 4 bases and J by 2 bases, with 9 bases between them. The CDR3 here is CASSLSRGNQPQHF. The CDR3 DNA follows: TGTGCCAGCTCACTTAGCAGGGGCAATCAGCCCCAGCATTTT. Complete variable domain (other parts from reference TRBV18 and TRBJ1-5): NAGVMQNPRHLVRRRGQEARLRCSPMKGHSHVYWYRQLPEEGLKFMVYLQKENIIDESGMPKERFSAEFPKEGPSILRIQQVVRGDSAAYFCASSLSRGNQPQHFGDGTRLSIL.

Here the CDR3 reads CASSPNPTGEQPQHF. CDR3 DNA sequence: TGTGCCAGCAGCCCAAACCCAACAGGGGAACAGCCCCAGCATTTT. This chain connects TRBV9 to TRBJ1-5; 7 bases are a match to TRBD1. The germline gives CDR1 SGDLS, CDR2 YYNGEE. This CDR3 comprises 15 residues. J gave up 7 bases and V 4 bases, and 11 bases lay outside the gene matches.

This clone was seen only a few times. The chain links TRBV19 to TRBJ1-6; 7 bases align to TRBD1. Looked up from germline, CDR1 is LNHDA and CDR2 is SQIVND (reference sequence). This CDR3 has 17 residues. Trimming at V came to 0 bases and at J to 8 bases, leaving 10 bases not matched to a gene. CDR3 DNA sequence: TGTGCCAGTAGTATAGAAGTGGGACAGATGGTGGATTCACCCCTCCACTTT. Translation: CASSIEVGQMVDSPLHF.

This rearrangement joins TRBV6-5 to TRBJ2-7, with 8 bases identical to TRBD2. There are 15 residues in the CDR3. Trimming cost V 0 bases and J 2 bases; bases outside gene matches: 3. CDR1 and CDR2 from the germline V gene are MNHEY and SVGAGI. CDR3 region: CASSYSSGSPYEQYF. CDR3 DNA sequence: TGTGCCAGCAGTTACTCCAGCGGGAGCCCCTACGAGCAGTACTTC.

This sequence joins TRBV5-6 and TRBJ1-4; D is perhaps TRBD1 (5 bases). The CDR3 totals 14 residues. V lost 2 bases, J lost 7 bases, and 12 bases lay in between. CDR1 is SGHDT, CDR2 YYEEEE, per germline. CDR3 in DNA: TGTGCCAGCAGCTTAAGTGGGGGGATTGAAAAACTGTTTTTT. Encoded protein: CASSLSGGIEKLFF.